The next 4 T cell receptor beta chains were all read from a single sample in a study of CD8 T cells in ankylosing spondylitis. TCRdb used MiXCR to reprocess the 5' RACE reads, holding one entry per CDR3 protein. The sample contains roughly 200,000 distinct CDR3 sequences, roughly 25% of which appear only once. Material: blood, either unsorted or a sorted T cell fraction (not recorded which). Every receptor here comes from a male donor with ankylosing spondylitis or in good health (not recorded which).

The sample holds a few counts of this clonotype. The J gene is TRBJ2-7, the V gene TRBV12-3 or TRBV12-4, with D possibly TRBD1 on 5 matching bases. The CDR3 runs to 16 residues. V was trimmed by 0 bases and J by 2 bases, leaving 14 bases between them. The CDR3 reads CASSLALRQSTYEQYF. In DNA, the CDR3 is TGTGCCAGCAGTTTAGCGCTCCGACAGAGTACCTACGAGCAGTACTTC.

This clonotype was counted ten times or more. The V gene is TRBV18, the J gene TRBJ1-5, with a weak D call TRBD1 (5 bases). Germline loops: CDR1 KGHSH, CDR2 LQKENI. Trimming took 3 bases from V and 3 from J, leaving 15 bases between them. This CDR3 is built from 16 residues. As DNA, the CDR3 is TGTGCCAGCTCACCCACTCCGGGGGTCTACAATCAGCCCCAGCATTTT. Translated: CASSPTPGVYNQPQHF.

V is TRBV12-3 or TRBV12-4 and J is TRBJ2-7; 7 nucleotides match TRBD2. V gave up 4 bases and J gave up 4 bases; unmatched junction bases: 10. CDR3 length: 15 residues. CDR3 sequence reads: CASSSPRRGRYEQYF. In DNA, the CDR3 is TGTGCCAGCAGTTCCCCCAGGCGCGGGAGATACGAGCAGTACTTC.

Ten or more counts support this clonotype. The genes are TRBV6-1 and TRBJ1-1; D remains ambiguous. The CDR3 consists of 13 residues. The V gene's germline CDR1 is MNHNS and CDR2 SASEGT. Trimming took off 6 bases at V and 8 bases at J, with 16 bases between the two ends. As DNA, the CDR3 is TGTGCCAGCAGCGAGAATGGACGCTACGAAGCTTTCTTT. Translation gives CASSENGRYEAFF.